This T cell receptor beta chain was identified in a study of blood T cell repertoires in COVID-19. Original handling: Cell counts per sample came from amplifying reference gene primers. Libraries were prepared by immunoSEQ multiplex PCR; TCRdb keeps only in-frame clonotypes and omits some of them. The DNA was the basis for D and trimming; V, J and clone size are from that table. The sample has tens of thousands of clones, 82% seen once. Deletions cut 7 bases from V and 4 bases from J, with 11 bases between. There are 12 residues in the CDR3. Germline V CDR1 and CDR2: MNHEY, SVGAGI. This TCR derives from a human donor in a cohort sampled during active COVID-19. The sample was peripheral blood. The chain is built from TRBV6-5 and TRBJ2-7, with D uncertain. DNA for the CDR3: TGTGCCAGCACCCTATCGAGTTACGAGCAGTACTTC. Residues: CASTLSSYEQYF.